This T cell receptor (beta chain) appears in the sequencing data of a study of cytomegalovirus exposure and HLA in healthy donors. Broader study findings: A prior analysis recorded that most TCR beta V segments were productive about 90% or about 30% of the time. Sequencing depth roughly uniform across donors was assumed in presence/absence analyses.

PCR employed 60 Vbeta and 13 Jbeta primers. The table came from immunoSEQ multiplex PCR; TCRdb's copy has only in-frame clones and leaves some out. Of about 110,000 clones detected, 70% to 85% appear once; the ten largest clones hold roughly 3.5%. Only one count was recorded for this clone. The antigen is undetermined. In germline, CDR1 is SGHRS, CDR2 YFSETQ. Trimming removed 4 bases at V and 2 bases at J, with 17 bases between. This CDR3 contains 16 residues. The sample was PBMCs. This TCR was sampled from a human donor in good health. The chain joins TRBV5-1 to TRBJ2-3; TRBD1 is a possible D gene (5 bases). The CDR3 bases are TGCGCCAGCAGCCGCTCAGGGAATTCGGTCACAGATACGCAGTATTTT. Translation: CASSRSGNSVTDTQYF.